The clone carrying this T cell receptor (beta chain) was recorded only once. The antigen is not known. The data were taken from a study of T cell responses to AZD1222 COVID-19 vaccine. Study results and limitations: Repertoire sampling was restricted to post-peak T cell response timepoints. Among those given AZD1222, only five or six were seropositive at baseline.

The data were produced by immunoSEQ multiplex PCR, yet TCRdb's version contains in-frame clones alone and is incomplete. The sample has about 120,000 clones; roughly nine tenths are singletons. The specimen was peripheral blood, collected on day 0 of AZD1222 vaccination. The sequence derives from an adult in good health.

CDR3 coding DNA: TGTGCCAGCAGTGTAACCGGGACAGTGACAATTGCAACTAATGAAAAACTGTTTTTT. It translates to CASSVTGTVTIATNEKLFF. The chain links TRBV28 to TRBJ1-4, with TRBD1 identical over 7 bases. Trimming cost V 5 bases and J 0 bases; bases outside gene matches: 15. The length of the CDR3 is 19 residues. CDR1 and CDR2 (germline): MDHEN, SYDVKM.